The sequence of this T cell receptor (beta chain) was determined in a study of blood T cell repertoires in COVID-19. Overall study: Both acute and convalescent COVID-19 samples were obtained from the United States, Italy and Spain. Nucleic acid was either cDNA or gDNA, and it came from T cells, B-cell-depleted T cells, or PBMCs.

Measured with immunoSEQ multiplex PCR; TCRdb has only the in-frame clones, and not every one. The sample includes 10,000 to 15,000 clones, 72% seen only once; the top ten take around 9.1%. This CDR3 has 19 amino acids. Germline assignment: CDR1 LGHNA and CDR2 YSLEER. V was trimmed by 6 bases and J by 0 bases, leaving 25 bases between them. There are a few counts of this clone. In Seattle, patients joined the study during active infection and were tracked longitudinally. This sequence was found in a man aged 60-69 years with COVID-19, enrolled during active disease. This chain uses TRBV4-3 with TRBJ2-3; D is perhaps TRBD1 (5 bases). Sequences were obtained from peripheral blood. The CDR3 DNA reads TGCGCCAGCAGTAGGGGCGCGGACACCTTCTTTACTAGCACAGATACGCAGTATTTT. Its protein product is CASSRGADTFFTSTDTQYF.